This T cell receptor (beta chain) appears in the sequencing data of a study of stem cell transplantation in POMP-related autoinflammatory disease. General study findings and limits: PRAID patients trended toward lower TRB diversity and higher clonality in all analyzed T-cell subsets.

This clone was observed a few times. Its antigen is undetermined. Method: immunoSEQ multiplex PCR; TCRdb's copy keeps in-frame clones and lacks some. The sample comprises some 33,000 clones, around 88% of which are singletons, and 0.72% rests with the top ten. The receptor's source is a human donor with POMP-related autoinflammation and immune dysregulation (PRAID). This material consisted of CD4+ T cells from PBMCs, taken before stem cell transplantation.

The CDR3 DNA follows: TGTGCCAGTAGTAACAGGGAAGGTTCACCCCTCCACTTT. It is translated as CASSNREGSPLHF. This chain connects TRBV19 to TRBJ1-6, with a possible D match to TRBD1 (6 bases). The CDR3 is 13 residues long. Germline-derived CDR1 and CDR2 are LNHDA and SQIVND (reference sequence). The V and J ends lost 4 bases and 9 bases respectively, with 10 bases between them.